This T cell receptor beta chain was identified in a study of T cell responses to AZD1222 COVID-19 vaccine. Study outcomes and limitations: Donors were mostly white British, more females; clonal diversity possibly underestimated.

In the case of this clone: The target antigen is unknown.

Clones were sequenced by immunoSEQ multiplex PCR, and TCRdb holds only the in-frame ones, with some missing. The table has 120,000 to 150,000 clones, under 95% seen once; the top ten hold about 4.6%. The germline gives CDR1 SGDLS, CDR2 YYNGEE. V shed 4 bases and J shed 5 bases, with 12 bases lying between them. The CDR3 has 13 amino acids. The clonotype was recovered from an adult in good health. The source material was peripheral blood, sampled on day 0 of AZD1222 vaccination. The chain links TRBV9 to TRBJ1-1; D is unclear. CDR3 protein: CASSPRPGTEAFF. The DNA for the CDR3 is TGTGCCAGCAGCCCCCGTCCGGGGACTGAAGCTTTCTTT.